This TCR beta chain was captured in a study of blood T cell repertoires in COVID-19. TCRdb's copy holds only in-frame clones and misses some; the assay was immunoSEQ multiplex PCR. The sample has 150,000 or so clones, around 84% seen once; the top ten hold 8%. The CDR3 is 13 amino acids. V was shortened by 1 base and J by 9 bases, with 10 bases between the two germline ends. Germline loops: CDR1 SEHNR, CDR2 FQNEAQ (reference sequence). The rearrangement joins TRBV7-9 to TRBJ2-1, with a weak D call TRBD2 (5 bases). Sequenced: PBMCs or T cells enriched from blood (not recorded which). The sequence was collected from a woman aged 45-65 years who had recovered from COVID-19. The CDR3 spells CASSLGGVSEQFF. CDR3 sequence (DNA): TGTGCCAGCAGCTTAGGGGGAGTAAGTGAGCAGTTCTTC.